Presented here are 27 T cell receptor beta chains from one specimen sequenced in a study of cytomegalovirus exposure and HLA in healthy donors. Researchers ran the PCR with 60 Vbeta and 13 Jbeta primers. Here immunoSEQ multiplex PCR was the method, and the copy in TCRdb shows in-frame clones only, minus some. The sample holds a few hundred thousand clones; 75% to 85% are singletons and the top ten take about 0.3%. Sequencing was performed on PBMCs. These receptors were taken from a girl aged 2 to 9 in good health and CMV-seronegative.

This chain connects TRBV28 to TRBJ1-2; 7 bases agree with TRBD1. CDR1 is MDHEN, CDR2 SYDVKM, per germline. The CDR3 loop spans 15 amino acids. J gave up 4 bases and V 5 bases, and 10 bases lay outside the gene matches. CDR3 sequence reads: CASSLADRVGYGYTF. DNA of the CDR3: TGTGCCAGCAGTCTCGCTGACAGGGTAGGCTATGGCTACACCTTC.

CDR3 protein: CASGIDTRNTEAFF. As DNA, the CDR3 is TGTGCTAGTGGTATCGATACAAGGAACACTGAAGCTTTCTTT. V gene TRBV12-5 combines with J gene TRBJ1-1; D uncertain. The germline V gene has CDR1 LGHNT and CDR2 FRNRAP. This CDR3 is built from 14 residues. Trimming pared 5 bases from V and 1 base from J, leaving 11 bases between. The entire variable domain, with the rest obtained from reference TRBV12-5 and TRBJ1-1, is as follows: DARVTQTPRHKVTEMGQEVTMRCQPILGHNTVFWYRQTMMQGLELLAYFRNRAPLDDSGMPKDRFSAEMPDATLATLKIQPSEPRDSAVYFCASGIDTRNTEAFFGQGTRLTVV.

This clone was observed a few times. CDR3 in DNA: TGTGCCAGCAGTAGCGGCAGGGGGGTCAGCCGCACAGATACGCAGTATTTT. Translation: CASSSGRGVSRTDTQYF. V is TRBV2 and J is TRBJ2-3; the D gene is possibly TRBD1 (7 bases). The CDR3 length is 17 residues. CDR1 SNHLY and CDR2 FYNNEI come from the germline V gene. V was shortened by 5 bases and J by 1 base, with 19 bases between the two germline ends.

The chain joins TRBV29-1 to TRBJ1-1, with D tentatively TRBD1 (5 bases). Looked up from germline, CDR1 is SQVTM and CDR2 is ANQGSEA. This CDR3 spans 10 amino acids. Trimming shortened V by 7 bases and J by 9 bases, and 12 bases separated the two germline ends. The CDR3 is CSAPRGKAFF. For the CDR3, the DNA is TGCAGCGCACCCCGGGGGAAAGCTTTCTTT.

This chain joins TRBV4-1 and TRBJ2-1; 15 bases map to TRBD2. Looked up from germline, CDR1 is MGHRA and CDR2 is YSYEKL. The CDR3 is 20 amino acids. Losses at the gene ends were 1 base for V and 2 bases for J; bases not matched to a gene: 9. The CDR3 is CASSQASGTSGRPTYNEQFF. CDR3 DNA sequence: TGCGCCAGCAGCCAAGCCTCCGGGACTAGCGGGAGGCCAACCTACAATGAGCAGTTCTTC.

The chain uses TRBV21-1 and TRBJ1-1; no check of the table's D call, TRBD1, against the DNA was made. TRBV21-1 is reported as a pseudogene. The CDR3 length is 18 residues. In DNA form, the CDR3 reads TGTGCCAGCAGCAAACCGGGGACAGGGACGCTTTTGAACACTGAAGCTTTCTTT. Translating it yields CASSKPGTGTLLNTEAFF.

The V gene is TRBV28, the J gene TRBJ1-2; 7 bases are shared with TRBD1. The germline V gene has CDR1 MDHEN and CDR2 SYDVKM. J gave up 4 bases and V 6 bases, and 5 bases lay outside the gene matches. The length of the CDR3 is 13 residues. CDR3 DNA: TGTGCCAGCAGCCCGGACAGGCCCTATGGCTACACCTTC. This sequence encodes CASSPDRPYGYTF.

The rearrangement uses TRBV5-4 and TRBJ2-7; a possible D gene is TRBD2 (7 bases). The CDR3 runs 13 residues. Germline assignment: CDR1 SGHNT and CDR2 YYREEE (reference sequence). Trimming took 4 bases from V and 4 from J, leaving 12 bases between them. The CDR3, as DNA: TGTGCCAGCAGCACGGGGGGCGAATACGAGCAGTACTTC. Residues: CASSTGGEYEQYF. Based on the CDR3 plus reference TRBV5-4 and TRBJ2-7, the full variable domain is ETGVTQSPTHLIKTRGQQVTLRCSSQSGHNTVSWYQQALGQGPQFIFQYYREEENGRGNFPPRFSGLQFPNYSSELNVNALELDDSALYLCASSTGGEYEQYFGPGTRLTVT.

V usage is TRBV6-1 and J usage is TRBJ2-3; TRBD1 matches at 8 bases. The length of the CDR3 is 16 residues. The J segment lost 4 bases and the V segment lost 4 bases, leaving 10 bases of the junction unmatched. Looked up from germline, CDR1 is MNHNS and CDR2 is SASEGT. The CDR3 here is CASSGLDRVVADTQYF. DNA of the CDR3: TGTGCCAGCAGTGGCCTGGACAGGGTGGTCGCAGATACGCAGTATTTT.

This rearrangement joins TRBV6-5 to TRBJ2-5; no clear D. TRBJ2-7 explains the end of the DNA better; the J call may be wrong. Germline lookup yields CDR1 MNHEY and CDR2 SVGAGI. This CDR3 comprises 15 residues. The DNA for the CDR3 is TGTGCCAGCAGTTACTCAATATTGGCGGCCTACGAGCAGTACTTC. This sequence encodes CASSYSILAAYEQYF.

The rearrangement joins TRBV7-2 to TRBJ1-3; 9 bases match TRBD1. The CDR3 consists of 16 residues. Germline loops: CDR1 SGHTA, CDR2 FQGNSA. The V and J ends lost 5 bases and 1 base, in that order; junction bases with no gene match: 6. The CDR3 protein is CASSVTGGDSGNTIYF. CDR3 coding DNA: TGTGCCAGCAGCGTGACAGGGGGGGATTCTGGAAACACCATATATTTT. The variable domain in full, completed from reference TRBV7-2 and TRBJ1-3, reads GAGVSQSPSNKVTEKGKDVELRCDPISGHTALYWYRQSLGQGLEFLIYFQGNSAPDKSGLPSDRFSAERTGGSVSTLTIQRTQQEDSAVYLCASSVTGGDSGNTIYFGEGSWLTVV.

This chain uses TRBV2 with TRBJ1-5; TRBD1 matches 7 bases. After removal of 9 bases from V and 4 bases from J, the junction contained 12 bases not matched to a gene. Germline V gene sequence: CDR1 SNHLY, CDR2 FYNNEI. The CDR3 is 15 amino acids. The DNA of the CDR3 is TGTGCCAGTGAAAGGGGGCCAGGGTTTAATCAGCCCCAGCATTTT. This sequence encodes CASERGPGFNQPQHF.

The chain employs TRBV19 and TRBJ2-5; D gene unclear. Germline V gene sequence: CDR1 LNHDA, CDR2 SQIVND (reference sequence). The CDR3 totals 13 residues. Trimming cost V 1 base and J 2 bases, with 5 bases left between them. CDR3 coding DNA: TGTGCCAGTAGTATAGCCCTGCAAGAGACCCAGTACTTC. Its protein is CASSIALQETQYF.

The rearrangement links TRBV7-6 to TRBJ1-5; TRBD1 might be the D (6 bases). The germline V gene has CDR1 SGHVS and CDR2 FNYEAQ. Trimming took 2 bases from V and 4 from J, leaving 12 bases between them. The CDR3 consists of 15 residues. CDR3 loop: CASSLLQGPNQPQHF. Written as DNA, the CDR3 is TGTGCCAGCAGCTTACTACAGGGCCCGAATCAGCCCCAGCATTTT. Using reference TRBV7-6 and TRBJ1-5 for the parts outside the CDR3, the full variable domain is GAGVSQSPRYKVTKRGQDVALRCDPISGHVSLYWYRQALGQGPEFLTYFNYEAQQDKSGLPNDRFSAERPEGSISTLTIQRTEQRDSAMYRCASSLLQGPNQPQHFGDGTRLSIL.

This chain connects TRBV5-1 to TRBJ2-1, with 7 bases matching TRBD1. The germline V gene encodes CDR1 SGHRS and CDR2 YFSETQ. The CDR3 has 14 amino acids. The V and J ends lost 3 bases and 10 bases, in that order; junction bases with no gene match: 10. CDR3 loop: CASSYQQGSGEQFF. DNA of the CDR3: TGCGCCAGCAGCTATCAACAGGGGAGTGGGGAGCAGTTCTTC.

This chain uses TRBV28 with TRBJ2-7, with 9 bases identical to TRBD1. With 3 bases clipped from V and 3 bases from J, the junction kept 6 bases outside the gene matches. Germline assignment: CDR1 MDHEN and CDR2 SYDVKM. The length of the CDR3 is 15 residues. CDR3 sequence reads: CASSLGGTGSYEQYF. The CDR3 bases are TGTGCCAGCAGTTTGGGTGGGACAGGGAGCTACGAGCAGTACTTC.

The J gene is TRBJ2-7, the V gene TRBV7-9; maybe TRBD2 (6 bases). Trimming took off 5 bases at V and 4 bases at J, with 18 bases between the two ends. CDR1 is SEHNR and CDR2 is FQNEAQ in the germline V gene (reference sequence). There are 15 residues in the CDR3. The CDR3, as DNA: TGTGCCAGCAGCCCCCGGACGGGACTTCAGTACGAGCAGTACTTC. Protein: CASSPRTGLQYEQYF. The full variable domain, with the rest looked up from reference TRBV7-9 and TRBJ2-7, is DTGVSQNPRHKITKRGQNVTFRCDPISEHNRLYWYRQTLGQGPEFLTYFQNEAQLEKSRLLSDRFSAERPKGSFSTLEIQRTEQGDSAMYLCASSPRTGLQYEQYFGPGTRLTVT.

To note about this clone: It is likely a read error, because the conserved phenylalanine at the end of the CDR3 is missing. V gene TRBV29-1 combines with J gene TRBJ1-2, with a tentative D call TRBD1 (5 bases). The CDR3 consists of 12 residues. Germline assignment: CDR1 SQVTM and CDR2 ANQGSEA. With 6 bases removed from V and 1 base from J, the gap between germline ends came to 9 bases. Here the CDR3 DNA reads TGCAGCGTGCCGGGGGTTAACTATGGCTACACCTCC. Translating gives CSVPGVNYGYTS.

The J gene is TRBJ1-5, the V gene TRBV6-1, with D possibly TRBD1 on 5 matching bases. The CDR3 length is 12 residues. The germline V and J ends were trimmed by 10 bases and 6 bases, with 13 bases remaining between them. Looked up from germline, CDR1 is MNHNS and CDR2 is SASEGT. The CDR3 spells CATDRNRQPQHF. The DNA for the CDR3 is TGTGCCACCGACAGAAACCGTCAGCCCCAGCATTTT.

This clone was recorded a few times. The rearrangement uses TRBV19 and TRBJ1-1, with D unclear. CDR3 length: 13 residues. V was pared by 7 bases and J by 0 bases, with 9 bases between. Germline CDR1 reads LNHDA; CDR2 reads SQIVND (reference sequence). CDR3 in amino acids: CASKGALNTEAFF. CDR3 in DNA: TGTGCCAGTAAGGGAGCGTTGAACACTGAAGCTTTCTTT.

The V call is TRBV6-1, the J call TRBJ2-3; 7 bases line up with TRBD1. There are 16 residues in the CDR3. Trimming at V came to 1 base and at J to 5 bases, leaving 9 bases not matched to a gene. In germline, CDR1 is MNHNS, CDR2 SASEGT. This chain's CDR3 is CASSEGGQRPLDTQYF. DNA of the CDR3: TGTGCCAGCAGTGAAGGGGGACAGCGACCTCTAGATACGCAGTATTTT.

The chain couples TRBV2 to TRBJ2-1, with 8 bases matching TRBD2. Per the germline V gene, CDR1 is SNHLY and CDR2 is FYNNEI. Losses at the gene ends were 7 bases for V and 7 bases for J; bases not matched to a gene: 9. This CDR3 has 14 residues. CDR3 sequence reads: CASTSRGGGNEQFF. CDR3 nucleotides: TGTGCCAGCACAAGCCGGGGGGGCGGGAATGAGCAGTTCTTC.

This clone has more than one count but fewer than ten. The chain joins TRBV29-1 to TRBJ2-5, with a weak D call TRBD2 (6 bases). Germline CDR1 and CDR2: SQVTM and ANQGSEA. This CDR3 has 12 residues. V lost 4 bases, J lost 1 base, and 7 bases lay in between. CDR3 region: CSVGRGQETQYF. In DNA form, the CDR3 reads TGCAGCGTTGGGCGGGGCCAAGAGACCCAGTACTTC.

V gene TRBV7-6 combines with J gene TRBJ2-3, with TRBD2 matching over 13 bases. The germline CDR1 and CDR2 sequences are SGHVS and FNYEAQ. This CDR3 comprises 19 residues. V shed 4 bases and J 1 base; nucleotides not matched to a gene: 11. The CDR3 reads CASSSTSGGAVWGTDTQYF. As DNA, the CDR3 is TGTGCCAGCAGCTCCACTAGCGGGGGGGCGGTATGGGGCACAGATACGCAGTATTTT.

The chain uses TRBV11-2 and TRBJ2-3; TRBD1 matches at 7 bases. CDR1 and CDR2 from the germline V gene are SGHAT and FQNNGV. The CDR3 has 16 residues. Losses at the gene ends were 5 bases for V and 3 bases for J; bases not matched to a gene: 11. As DNA, the CDR3 is TGTGCCAGCAGCCCCTTCCCCGGGACAGATACAGATACGCAGTATTTT. Protein product: CASSPFPGTDTDTQYF.

The CDR3 bases are TGTGCCAGCAGCCAAACACAACGTTCTAATGAAAAACTGTTTTTT. Amino acid sequence: CASSQTQRSNEKLFF. The chain carries TRBV7-9 and TRBJ1-4; D is ambiguous. CDR1 is SEHNR, CDR2 FQNEAQ, per germline (reference sequence). CDR3 length: 15 amino acids. The V end lost 5 bases, the J end lost 3 bases, and 13 bases lay between the germline ends.

V and J are TRBV28 and TRBJ1-1; TRBD1 is a possible D gene (6 bases). CDR1 is MDHEN and CDR2 is SYDVKM in the germline V gene. The V and J ends lost 4 bases and 5 bases respectively, with 14 bases between them. CDR3 length equals 14 residues. The CDR3 loop is CASSSGQSLTEAFF. The CDR3 DNA reads as TGTGCCAGCAGTTCCGGACAGAGCTTGACTGAAGCTTTCTTT.